This is a list of T cell receptor beta chains from one sample in a study of graft-versus-host responses after intestinal transplantation. TCRdb's copy holds only in-frame clones and misses some; the assay was immunoSEQ multiplex PCR. The sample consists of 90,000 to 150,000 clones, over 85% of them appearing once. Their cognate antigens are unknown. The sample here was unstimulated CD4+ T cells sorted from spleen or lymph node cells, taken before intestinal transplant. These receptors all stem from a human donor who received an intestinal transplant. Each CDR3 is given with its conserved first and last residue. The order of the fields is V gene, clone size, J gene, D gene, CDR3 DNA, CDR3 protein. D genes are given only for firm matches. Size is omitted from some rows. Given values are once, few, many or a class for expanded clones.

TRBV5-1,once,TRBJ1-4,-,TGCGCCAGCAGCTTGAATGGACAGACTAATGAAAAACTGTTTTTT,CASSLNGQTNEKLFF
TRBV11-3,-,TRBJ2-6,-,TGTGCCAGCAGCGCCAGAGCTGGGGCCAACGTCCTGACTTTC,CASSARAGANVLTF
TRBV5-1,-,TRBJ2-1,TRBD2,TGCGCCAGCAGCTTGCGCGGGAGGAACGACAATGAGCAGTTCTTC,CASSLRGRNDNEQFF
TRBV30,once,TRBJ2-5,-,TGTGCCTGGAGGGTCAGGGTCAAGGAGACCCAGTACTTC,CAWRVRVKETQYF
TRBV15,-,TRBJ2-1,TRBD1,TGTGCCACCAGCAGAGATGGGCCAGGGGGAACCTACAATGAGCAGTTCTTC,CATSRDGPGGTYNEQFF
TRBV5-1,-,TRBJ2-7,-,TGCGCCAGCAGCCCCGCCTCGGGGATTGGCGAGCAGTACTTC,CASSPASGIGEQYF
TRBV11-1,once,TRBJ2-5,-,TGTGCCAGCAGCTTAGATGGGGGCGCGGAGACCCAGTACTTC,CASSLDGGAETQYF
TRBV23-1,few,TRBJ2-7,-,TGCGCCAGCAGTCCCCAGGGGCAAGCGCAGTACTTC,CASSPQGQAQYF
TRBV7-3,-,TRBJ2-7,-,TGTGCCAGCAGCCCTTCGGCAGGGCCAGCCTACGAGCAGTACTTC,CASSPSAGPAYEQYF
TRBV6-7,-,TRBJ2-1,-,TGTGCCAGCAGTAACGGTAGGGGTAGCGTGCAGTTCTTC,CASSNGRGSVQFF
TRBV30,-,TRBJ1-3,-,TGTGCCTGGAGTGTATCAGTTTTCGGAAACACCATATATTTT,CAWSVSVFGNTIYF
TRBV29-1,-,TRBJ1-5,-,TGCAGCGTTGTCCCCCTAGCAGAGCCCCAGCATTTT,CSVVPLAEPQHF
TRBV28,few,TRBJ1-5,TRBD1,TGTGCCGGGCGGACAGGTGGAAAGCCCCAGCATTTT,CAGRTGGKPQHF
TRBV5-1,-,TRBJ2-7,TRBD1,TGCGCCAGCAGCGACCTCCAGGGGGCAGGGGACGAGCAGTACTTC,CASSDLQGAGDEQYF
TRBV11-3,once,TRBJ2-2,-,TGTGCCAGCAGCTTAGTACTAGCCGCCACCGGGGAGCTGTTTTTT,CASSLVLAATGELFF
TRBV28,-,TRBJ2-2,TRBD2,TGTGCCAGCAGGGCGGGAGGGTCCACCGGGGAGCTGTTTTTT,CASRAGGSTGELFF
TRBV4-1,-,TRBJ1-3,-,TGCGCCAGCAGCCAAGGGGTCCGGGGTTCAGGAAACACCATATATTTT,CASSQGVRGSGNTIYF
TRBV7-6,-,TRBJ1-1,-,TGTGCCAGCAGCTTAGCCGGGAACACTGAAGCTTTCTTT,CASSLAGNTEAFF
TRBV29-1,-,TRBJ2-1,-,TGCAGCGTTGTCAGAACTTACAATGAGCAGTTCTTC,CSVVRTYNEQFF
TRBV30,once,TRBJ2-1,-,TGTGCCTGGAGTGTAGGGCTCTCCTACAATGAGCAGTTCTTC,CAWSVGLSYNEQFF
TRBV10-3,-,TRBJ2-3,TRBD2,TGTGCCATCCTAGCGGGAGGTAGCACAGATACGCAGTATTTT,CAILAGGSTDTQYF
TRBV15,-,TRBJ1-1,-,TGTGCCACCAGCCGTGACGGGAACACTGAAGCTTTCTTT,CATSRDGNTEAFF
TRBV4-1,once,TRBJ1-5,-,TGCGCCAGCAGCCCAGTCGAGAATTCTTTCAATCAGCCCCAGCATTTT,CASSPVENSFNQPQHF
TRBV6-1,-,TRBJ2-5,-,TGTGCCAGCAGGTCCTTAAACCAAGAGACCCAGTACTTC,CASRSLNQETQYF
TRBV6-6,-,TRBJ1-4,TRBD1,TGTGCCAGCAGGCGAAGGGGACAGAATAATGAAAAACTGTTTTTT,CASRRRGQNNEKLFF
TRBV7-7,-,TRBJ2-3,-,TGTGCTAGCAGCTTAGACCAGAGCACAGATACGCAGTATTTT,CASSLDQSTDTQYF
TRBV29-1,-,TRBJ1-1,TRBD1,TGCAGCGTTGAAGATCTCTGGGGACAGGGAAACACTGAAGCTTTCTTT,CSVEDLWGQGNTEAFF
TRBV28,-,TRBJ2-1,TRBD2,TGTGCCACTACCGAGACTAGCGGTGGAAATGAGCAGTTCTTC,CATTETSGGNEQFF
TRBV9,-,TRBJ1-2,-,TGTGCCAGCAGCAGCGCCGGGGACTACTATGGCTACACCTTC,CASSSAGDYYGYTF